Below are 20 T cell receptor beta chains sequenced from a single sample in a study of blood T cell repertoires in COVID-19. The repertoire was sequenced with immunoSEQ multiplex PCR; TCRdb's copy has only in-frame clones and lacks some. The table records a few hundred thousand clones, about 89% of them present only once. Sequenced material: peripheral blood. The receptors were sampled from a woman in her twenties or thirties with COVID-19, enrolled during active disease.

In its sample, this clone was seen once. The chain employs TRBV6-1 and TRBJ2-5, with 10 bases matching TRBD2. The V gene's germline CDR1 is MNHNS and CDR2 SASEGT. The CDR3 runs 16 residues. The V segment lost 2 bases and the J segment 1 base; nucleotides outside the gene matches: 4. CDR3 in amino acids: CASSELAGAIQETQYF. The CDR3 nucleotides are TGTGCCAGCAGTGAACTAGCGGGGGCCATCCAAGAGACCCAGTACTTC.

The chain carries TRBV2 and TRBJ1-3; 10 nucleotides align to TRBD1. This CDR3 region has 16 residues. V gave up 6 bases and J gave up 4 bases; unmatched junction bases: 9. CDR1 SNHLY and CDR2 FYNNEI come from the germline V gene. This CDR3 is CASSRQGAVAGNTIYF. The CDR3 DNA sequence: TGTGCCAGCAGCCGACAGGGGGCAGTAGCGGGAAACACCATATATTTT.

The rearrangement uses TRBV10-3 and TRBJ2-1, with D perhaps TRBD2 (5 bases). With 8 bases removed from V and 8 bases from J, the gap between germline ends came to 13 bases. Germline CDR1 reads ENHRY; CDR2 reads SYGVKD. The length of the CDR3 is 12 residues. CDR3 coding DNA: TGTGCCATCGCCGGAGGTGTTGATGAGCAGTTCTTC. The encoded protein is CAIAGGVDEQFF.

The genes are TRBV5-1 and TRBJ2-6; D perhaps matches TRBD1 (6 bases). This CDR3 is 16 amino acids long. V was pared by 3 bases and J by 2 bases, with 12 bases between. Per germline, CDR1 SGHRS and CDR2 YFSETQ. CDR3 DNA: TGCGCCAGCAGCTGGATACAGGGTGCTGGGGCCAACGTCCTGACTTTC. It codes for CASSWIQGAGANVLTF.

The chain employs TRBV7-9 and TRBJ2-3; D call uncertain. CDR3 size: 14 residues. V was cut by 1 base and J by 7 bases, with 12 bases left in between. Germline values: CDR1 SEHNR, CDR2 FQNEAQ (reference sequence). The CDR3 spells CASSLGVSPHTQYF. The CDR3 coding sequence is TGTGCCAGCAGCTTAGGGGTTAGCCCACATACGCAGTATTTT.

The rearrangement joins TRBV5-1 to TRBJ2-3, with 8 bases fitting TRBD2. This CDR3 spans 18 amino acids. With V trimmed by 4 bases and J by 0 bases, 13 bases remained unmatched. Germline V gene sequence: CDR1 SGHRS, CDR2 YFSETQ. CDR3 loop: CASSGSGGIHSSTDTQYF. CDR3 nucleotide sequence: TGCGCCAGCAGCGGGAGCGGGGGCATCCACTCTAGCACAGATACGCAGTATTTT. Variable domain in full (rest from reference TRBV5-1 and TRBJ2-3): KAGVTQTPRYLIKTRGQQVTLSCSPISGHRSVSWYQQTPGQGLQFLFEYFSETQRNKGNFPGRFSGRQFSNSRSEMNVSTLELGDSALYLCASSGSGGIHSSTDTQYFGPGTRLTVL.

The gene calls are TRBV9 and TRBJ2-1; 14 bases line up with TRBD2. With V trimmed by 3 bases and J by 5 bases, 7 bases remained unmatched. The CDR3 has 17 amino acids. Germline lookup yields CDR1 SGDLS and CDR2 YYNGEE. CDR3 protein: CASSGRLAGGTDNEQFF. CDR3 nucleotide sequence: TGTGCCAGCAGCGGACGACTAGCGGGAGGGACCGACAATGAGCAGTTCTTC.

The rearrangement links TRBV12-3 or TRBV12-4 to TRBJ2-3; weak D call: TRBD1 (5 bases). V lost 6 bases and J 6 bases, leaving 13 bases between the germline ends. The CDR3 sequence is 13 residues long. CDR3 sequence reads: CASSPPQGDTQYF. As DNA, the CDR3 is TGTGCCAGCAGCCCCCCTCAGGGCGATACGCAGTATTTT.

The V gene is TRBV19, the J gene TRBJ1-5; D possibly corresponds to TRBD1 (6 bases). The CDR3 spans 15 residues. Germline CDR1 and CDR2: LNHDA and SQIVND (reference sequence). Trimming shortened V by 7 bases and J by 5 bases, and 18 bases separated the two germline ends. CDR3 sequence reads: CASNGWQGLDQPQHF. The CDR3 bases are TGTGCCAGTAATGGGTGGCAGGGGTTGGATCAGCCCCAGCATTTT.

The rearrangement uses TRBV19 and TRBJ1-5, with 10 bases lining up with TRBD1. Unmatched junction bases numbered 7, after V lost 2 bases and J lost 6 bases. This CDR3 contains 16 residues. CDR1 and CDR2 from the germline V gene are LNHDA and SQIVND (reference sequence). The CDR3 loop is CASSIRDRGRGQPQHF. The CDR3 nucleotides read TGTGCCAGTAGTATACGGGACAGGGGACGGGGTCAGCCCCAGCATTTT. Filled out from reference TRBV19 and TRBJ1-5, the complete variable domain reads DGGITQSPKYLFRKEGQNVTLSCEQNLNHDAMYWYRQDPGQGLRLIYYSQIVNDFQKGDIAEGYSVSREKKESFPLTVTSAQKNPTAFYLCASSIRDRGRGQPQHFGDGTRLSIL.

The J gene is TRBJ2-1, the V gene TRBV6-5; 9 bases fit TRBD2. Germline CDR1 and CDR2: MNHEY and SVGAGI. V trimming: 2 bases; J trimming: 8 bases; junction bases outside the gene matches: 7. There are 15 residues in the CDR3. CDR3 sequence: CASSYRTSVVDEQFF. The CDR3 DNA sequence: TGTGCCAGCAGTTACAGGACTAGCGTGGTGGATGAGCAGTTCTTC.

J is TRBJ2-3 and V is TRBV7-2; D is perhaps TRBD1 (6 bases). Germline assignment: CDR1 SGHTA and CDR2 FQGNSA. The length of the CDR3 is 15 residues. Trimming removed 0 bases from V and 2 bases from J, with 9 bases in between. DNA of the CDR3: TGTGCCAGCAGCTTAGCCAGGGACATCACAGATACGCAGTATTTT. It specifies CASSLARDITDTQYF. Variable domain in full (rest from reference TRBV7-2 and TRBJ2-3): GAGVSQSPSNKVTEKGKDVELRCDPISGHTALYWYRQSLGQGLEFLIYFQGNSAPDKSGLPSDRFSAERTGGSVSTLTIQRTQQEDSAVYLCASSLARDITDTQYFGPGTRLTVL.

A note on this clone: The sample contains more than one DNA sequence encoding this CDR3. This chain connects TRBV4-3 to TRBJ1-1; D possibly corresponds to TRBD1 (5 bases). The V gene's germline CDR1 is LGHNA and CDR2 YSLEER. Trimming stripped 0 bases from V and 5 bases from J, with 7 bases between. The CDR3 spans 13 residues. For the CDR3, the DNA is TGCGCCAGCAGCCAAGAGGGGGGAACTGAAGCTTTCTTT. This sequence encodes CASSQEGGTEAFF.

This chain connects TRBV4-1 to TRBJ2-1; 8 nucleotides agree with TRBD1. The germline V gene has CDR1 MGHRA and CDR2 YSYEKL. With V trimmed by 5 bases and J by 4 bases, 10 bases remained unmatched. CDR3 length: 16 amino acids. Here the CDR3 DNA reads TGCGCCAGCAGCACCCTGACAGGGGCGAGATACAATGAGCAGTTCTTC. Protein: CASSTLTGARYNEQFF.

The rearrangement joins TRBV7-9 to TRBJ1-1; 9 nucleotides align to TRBD1. CDR1 and CDR2 from the germline V gene are SEHNR and FQNEAQ (reference sequence). Losses at the gene ends were 5 bases for V and 5 bases for J; bases not matched to a gene: 9. This CDR3 region has 15 residues. Here the CDR3 reads CASSQHRGQRTEAFF. CDR3 coding DNA: TGTGCCAGCAGCCAACACAGGGGGCAGAGGACTGAAGCTTTCTTT.

The chain has TRBV27 and TRBJ1-6, with 7 nucleotides matching TRBD1. Unmatched junction bases numbered 9, after V lost 3 bases and J lost 13 bases. From germline, CDR1 is MNHEY and CDR2 SMNVEV (reference sequence). The CDR3 length is 14 residues. This CDR3 reads CASSLRQGGHPLHF. CDR3 DNA: TGTGCCAGCAGTTTGAGACAGGGCGGGCACCCCCTCCACTTT.

There are a few counts of this clone. The genes are TRBV6-5 and TRBJ1-2; D call uncertain. Germline V gene lookup returns CDR1 MNHEY and CDR2 SVGAGI. Trimming cost V 2 bases and J 1 base, with 11 bases left between them. This CDR3 has 15 amino acids. The CDR3 loop is CASSYVAGVNYGYTF. CDR3 DNA: TGTGCCAGCAGTTACGTGGCAGGCGTTAACTATGGCTACACCTTC.

V usage is TRBV27 and J usage is TRBJ1-5; D is perhaps TRBD1 (6 bases). The CDR3 has 14 amino acids. V was trimmed by 1 base and J by 8 bases, leaving 12 bases between them. Germline CDR1 and CDR2: MNHEY and SMNVEV (reference sequence). CDR3 region: CASSLLGGQEPQHF. For the CDR3, the DNA is TGTGCCAGCAGTTTATTGGGGGGGCAGGAGCCCCAGCATTTT.

The chain is built from TRBV7-8 and TRBJ1-6; a possible D gene is TRBD1 (6 bases). The V end lost 5 bases, the J end lost 5 bases, and 7 bases lay between the germline ends. The V gene's germline CDR1 is SGHVS and CDR2 FQNEAQ. The CDR3 sequence is 13 residues long. CDR3 region: CASSRQDNSPLHF. The CDR3 nucleotides are TGTGCCAGCAGCCGACAGGATAATTCACCCCTCCACTTT. Variable domain in full (rest from reference TRBV7-8 and TRBJ1-6): GAGVSQSPRYKVAKRGQDVALRCDPISGHVSLFWYQQALGQGPEFLTYFQNEAQLDKSGLPSDRFFAERPEGSVSTLKIQRTQQEDSAVYLCASSRQDNSPLHFGNGTRLTVT.

The V call is TRBV10-3, the J call TRBJ2-1, with 7 bases matching TRBD2. This CDR3 has 16 residues. V shed 2 bases, J shed 3 bases, and the junction held 7 bases outside the gene matches. Germline CDR1 reads ENHRY; CDR2 reads SYGVKD. CDR3 bases: TGTGCCATCAGTGAGACTGGACTAGGTGGCTACAATGAGCAGTTCTTC. It specifies CAISETGLGGYNEQFF.